Below are 29 T cell receptor beta chains sequenced from a single sample in a study of CD8+CD57+ T cells in acquired aplastic anemia. Genomic DNA templated the TCR beta VDJ and CDR3 profiling. TCRdb ran MiXCR on the reads and lists one entry per CDR3 protein. The repertoire consists of approximately 170,000 distinct CDR3 sequences, with about 53% occurring once and the leading ten covering approximately 16%. Sequencing was performed on sorted CD4+, CD8+, or CD8+CD57+ T cells (not recorded which) from PBMCs. The receptors derive from a human donor in good health, serving as a control.

The chain recombines TRBV19 with TRBJ1-5; unclear D gene. This CDR3 contains 15 residues. The V gene lost 3 bases and the J gene lost 0 bases, with 9 bases spanning the gap. CDR1 and CDR2 (germline): LNHDA, SQIVND (reference sequence). Here the CDR3 reads CASSIAVGSNQPQHF. Here the CDR3 DNA reads TGTGCCAGTAGTATCGCCGTGGGTAGCAATCAGCCCCAGCATTTT.

The chain links TRBV7-9 to TRBJ2-3; 7 positions match TRBD1. Trimming cost V 8 bases and J 3 bases; bases outside gene matches: 11. The CDR3 sequence is 15 residues long. Per germline, CDR1 SEHNR and CDR2 FQNEAQ (reference sequence). The CDR3 nucleotides are TGTGCCAGCGGAAGAGCAGGGGGTTTGACAGATACGCAGTATTTT. It is translated as CASGRAGGLTDTQYF. Using reference TRBV7-9 and TRBJ2-3 for the parts outside the CDR3, the full variable domain is DTGVSQNPRHKITKRGQNVTFRCDPISEHNRLYWYRQTLGQGPEFLTYFQNEAQLEKSRLLSDRFSAERPKGSFSTLEIQRTEQGDSAMYLCASGRAGGLTDTQYFGPGTRLTVL.

This clonotype was detected ten times or more. The chain employs TRBV20-1 and TRBJ2-3; D remains ambiguous. V was pared by 3 bases and J by 6 bases, with 7 bases between. Germline CDR1 DFQATT, CDR2 SNEGSKA (reference sequence). This CDR3 spans 11 amino acids. In nucleotides, the CDR3 is TGCAGTGCTAGCGGTCGGGATACGCAGTATTTT. Translation gives CSASGRDTQYF.

The chain has TRBV2 and TRBJ1-2; D is unclear. This CDR3 region has 14 residues. V lost 2 bases and J lost 1, with 8 bases in between. The V gene's germline CDR1 is SNHLY and CDR2 FYNNEI. The CDR3 DNA sequence: TGTGCCAGCAGTGAAACCAACCGTAACTATGGCTACACCTTC. Its translation: CASSETNRNYGYTF. The whole variable domain, filled in from reference TRBV2 and TRBJ1-2, reads EPEVTQTPSHQVTQMGQEVILRCVPISNHLYFYWYRQILGQKVEFLVSFYNNEISEKSEIFDDQFSVERPDGSNFTLKIRSTKLEDSAMYFCASSETNRNYGYTFGSGTRLTVV.

This clonotype was seen repeatedly, ten times or more. This chain uses TRBV6-6 with TRBJ2-3; 7 positions agree with TRBD1. CDR3 length: 17 amino acids. Unmatched junction bases numbered 11, after V lost 2 bases and J lost 3 bases. In germline, CDR1 is MNHNY, CDR2 SVGAGI (reference sequence). CDR3 amino acids: CASSYVRGPGVTDTQYF. CDR3 nucleotides: TGTGCCAGCAGTTACGTTAGGGGGCCAGGGGTGACAGATACGCAGTATTTT.

As for this clonotype: One base away lies a much larger clone, so this may be a sequencing read error. The chain is built from TRBV5-1 and TRBJ1-1; perhaps TRBD1 as D (6 bases). Trimming cost V 4 bases and J 4 bases, with 8 bases left between them. This CDR3 contains 12 residues. Germline V gene lookup returns CDR1 SGHRS and CDR2 YFSETQ. DNA for the CDR3: TGCGCCAGCAGCCCGGACAGCACTGAAGCTTTCTTT. Amino acid sequence: CASSPDSTEAFF.

The chain couples TRBV7-3 to TRBJ1-2, with TRBD1 as a possible D gene (5 bases). The V end was cut by 0 bases, the J end by 8 bases, with 10 bases between. The CDR3 totals 13 residues. The germline gives CDR1 SGHTA, CDR2 FQGTGA. In DNA form, the CDR3 reads TGTGCCAGCAGCTTAACGCGGGGGGACGGCTACACCTTC. Its translation: CASSLTRGDGYTF.

V is TRBV7-9 and J is TRBJ1-6, with 9 bases aligning to TRBD1. The V gene's germline CDR1 is SEHNR and CDR2 FQNEAQ (reference sequence). CDR3 length: 16 amino acids. After removal of 4 bases from V and 7 bases from J, the junction contained 8 bases not matched to a gene. The CDR3 region has the DNA TGTGCCAGCAGCTCGCAGGGGGACAGGGACAATTCACCCCTCCACTTT. Its translation is CASSSQGDRDNSPLHF.

J is TRBJ2-2 and V is TRBV7-9; 9 bases are shared with TRBD1. Losses at the gene ends were 5 bases for V and 4 bases for J; bases not matched to a gene: 11. Germline V gives CDR1 SEHNR, CDR2 FQNEAQ (reference sequence). The CDR3 length is 17 residues. CDR3 sequence (DNA): TGTGCCAGCAGCATCATTCCGGGACAGGGTGTCACCGGGGAGCTGTTTTTT. It translates to CASSIIPGQGVTGELFF. Full variable domain (missing parts from reference TRBV7-9 and TRBJ2-2): DTGVSQNPRHKITKRGQNVTFRCDPISEHNRLYWYRQTLGQGPEFLTYFQNEAQLEKSRLLSDRFSAERPKGSFSTLEIQRTEQGDSAMYLCASSIIPGQGVTGELFFGEGSRLTVL.

J is TRBJ1-5 and V is TRBV19, with 9 nucleotides matching TRBD1. The CDR3 spans 18 residues. V trimming: 4 bases; J trimming: 3 bases; junction bases outside the gene matches: 13. CDR1 LNHDA and CDR2 SQIVND come from the germline V gene (reference sequence). The CDR3 region has the DNA TGTGCCAGTAGTACCGGGACAGGGCGGACCCTCTTCAATCAGCCCCAGCATTTT. Translated: CASSTGTGRTLFNQPQHF.

The J gene is TRBJ1-2, the V gene TRBV27; TRBD1 agrees at 9 bases. V lost 6 bases to trimming and J lost 7 bases; unmatched junction nucleotides: 9. Germline V gene data show CDR1 as MNHEY and CDR2 as SMNVEV (reference sequence). The CDR3 is made up of 14 amino acids. This chain's CDR3 is CASSSTGGIGGYTF. The CDR3 nucleotides are TGTGCCAGCAGCTCAACAGGGGGCATAGGTGGCTACACCTTC.

Comment on this clonotype: Being one base from a much bigger clone, this may be a read error. V is TRBV3-1 and J is TRBJ1-6; TRBD1 matches at 8 bases. The CDR3 is 15 amino acids. Germline lookup yields CDR1 LGHDT and CDR2 YNNKEL (reference sequence). The CDR3: CAGRYLGQEDSPLHF. The CDR3 DNA sequence: TGTGCCGGCAGGTACCTGGGACAGGAAGATTCACCCCTCCACTTT.

CDR3 sequence: CAIRAEGNQPQHF. CDR3 DNA: TGTGCCATCCGGGCCGAGGGGAATCAGCCCCAGCATTTT. V usage is TRBV2 and J usage is TRBJ1-5, with a tentative D call TRBD1 (5 bases). CDR1 is SNHLY, CDR2 FYNNEI, per germline. Trimming left V 10 bases short and J 4 bases short, with 14 bases between. This CDR3 has 13 amino acids.

This clonotype was recorded a few times. The CDR3 DNA reads TGTGCCAGTAGTACTGGCAGATACGAGCAGTACTTC. Protein: CASSTGRYEQYF. This chain joins TRBV19 and TRBJ2-7; D not resolved. Germline loops: CDR1 LNHDA, CDR2 SQIVND (reference sequence). V dropped 4 bases and J dropped 4 bases, with 8 bases sitting between them. This CDR3 region has 12 residues.

This clonotype has ten or more counts. The V gene is TRBV6-6, the J gene TRBJ2-5; maybe TRBD2 (6 bases). The germline gives CDR1 MNHNY, CDR2 SVGAGI (reference sequence). The CDR3 is made up of 12 amino acids. Trimming shortened V by 0 bases and J by 9 bases, and 8 bases separated the two germline ends. The CDR3 protein is CASSYSTGAQYF. The DNA for the CDR3 is TGTGCCAGCAGTTACTCGACGGGGGCCCAGTACTTC.

The J gene is TRBJ1-5, the V gene TRBV7-2, with 12 bases lining up with TRBD1. The CDR3 spans 15 residues. Germline loops: CDR1 SGHTA, CDR2 FQGNSA. V shed 5 bases and J 5 bases; nucleotides not matched to a gene: 4. This CDR3 reads CASSIGTGGDQPQHF. The CDR3 coding sequence is TGTGCCAGCAGCATTGGGACAGGGGGCGATCAGCCCCAGCATTTT.

J is TRBJ2-1 and V is TRBV20-1, with a possible D match to TRBD2 (7 bases). This CDR3 region has 12 residues. Germline V lookup: CDR1 DFQATT, CDR2 SNEGSKA (reference sequence). V was trimmed by 6 bases and J by 6 bases, leaving 12 bases between them. The CDR3 DNA is TGCAGTGCCGGGGGCGGGAGCAATGAGCAGTTCTTC. Its translation: CSAGGGSNEQFF.

This clonotype was detected many times. Here the CDR3 DNA reads TGCAGTGCCCCGGCCGCTTGGGGTGGAAGGGAGAATCAGCCCCAGCATTTT. Translated: CSAPAAWGGRENQPQHF. The J gene is TRBJ1-5, the V gene TRBV20-1, with unresolved D. Trimming left V 6 bases short and J 4 bases short, with 25 bases between. The CDR3 loop spans 17 amino acids. Germline CDR1 is DFQATT and CDR2 is SNEGSKA (reference sequence).

This clonotype was seen more than once but under ten times. CDR3 sequence (DNA): TGTGCCAGCAGTTATTCCTCATATTACGGCTCTTACAATGAGCAGTTCTTC. This gives the protein CASSYSSYYGSYNEQFF. The chain joins TRBV28 to TRBJ2-1; D not resolved. Germline V gives CDR1 MDHEN, CDR2 SYDVKM. V was trimmed by 4 bases and J by 4 bases, leaving 20 bases between them. CDR3 length equals 17 residues.

This clonotype was counted at least ten times. V usage is TRBV5-1 and J usage is TRBJ1-2, with 11 bases lining up with TRBD1. Germline CDR1 is SGHRS and CDR2 is YFSETQ. The ends lost 4 bases at V and 8 bases at J; junction bases unmatched: 7. The CDR3 has 14 residues. CDR3 in DNA: TGCGCCAGCAGCGCCCCCGGGACAGGGGGAGGCTACACCTTC. Protein: CASSAPGTGGGYTF. The entire variable domain, with the rest obtained from reference TRBV5-1 and TRBJ1-2, is as follows: KAGVTQTPRYLIKTRGQQVTLSCSPISGHRSVSWYQQTPGQGLQFLFEYFSETQRNKGNFPGRFSGRQFSNSRSEMNVSTLELGDSALYLCASSAPGTGGGYTFGSGTRLTVV.

V and J are TRBV12-3 or TRBV12-4 and TRBJ1-6; D ambiguous. The CDR3 totals 12 residues. The V and J ends lost 4 bases and 13 bases respectively, with 11 bases between them. CDR3 region: CASSSAIGPLHF. DNA of the CDR3: TGTGCCAGCAGTTCCGCTATAGGGCCCCTCCACTTT.

The chain combines TRBV10-3 with TRBJ2-5, with D tentatively TRBD1 (6 bases). The CDR3 contains 15 residues. V was shortened by 3 bases and J by 4 bases, with 15 bases between the two germline ends. In germline, CDR1 is ENHRY, CDR2 SYGVKD. The CDR3 DNA is TGTGCCATCAGTGATCAGGGGAGTTTTCGAGAGACCCAGTACTTC. Translated, it gives CAISDQGSFRETQYF.

Many counts were recorded for this clonotype. The chain is built from TRBV11-2 and TRBJ1-4; D remains ambiguous. Germline values: CDR1 SGHAT, CDR2 FQNNGV. V shed 4 bases and J shed 4 bases, with 16 bases lying between them. CDR3 size: 16 residues. CDR3 sequence (DNA): TGTGCCAGCAGCTCCGAAATAGGACGGTTTAATGAAAAACTGTTTTTT. This encodes CASSSEIGRFNEKLFF.

This clonotype came up many times. DNA for the CDR3: TGCAGTGCTAGAGATGAGACCCAGTACTTC. Translated: CSARDETQYF. The V and J genes are TRBV20-1 and TRBJ2-5; D unclear. Germline lookup yields CDR1 DFQATT and CDR2 SNEGSKA (reference sequence). The CDR3 contains 10 residues. Trimming took 0 bases from V and 5 from J, leaving 1 base between them.

The chain combines TRBV7-6 with TRBJ2-5; a possible D gene is TRBD2 (6 bases). V was clipped by 1 base and J by 5 bases, with 14 bases between them. Germline CDR1 SGHVS, CDR2 FNYEAQ. The CDR3 has 15 amino acids. DNA for the CDR3: TGTGCCAGCAGCTTAGGGACTACGGACTGGGAGACCCAGTACTTC. Translation: CASSLGTTDWETQYF.

About this clonotype: In this CDR3 the conserved last residue, phenylalanine or tryptophan, is missing, so a read error is likely. The genes are TRBV13 and TRBJ2-1; no reliable D call. The V and J ends lost 2 bases and 0 bases respectively, with 8 bases between them. This CDR3 has 15 amino acids. Germline loops: CDR1 PRHDT, CDR2 FYEKMQ (reference sequence). The CDR3 loop reads CASSLSGVSYNEQFS. The CDR3 DNA reads TGTGCCAGCAGCTTAAGTGGGGTCTCCTACAATGAGCAGTTCTCC.

Remarks on this clonotype: A read error may account for a junction end that differs from germline. CDR3 DNA sequence: TGCGCCAGCAGCTATAACGTGGGGGCGAACTACGAGCAGTACTTC. Translation: CASSYNVGANYEQYF. V is TRBV7-6 and J is TRBJ2-7; possible D gene TRBD1, 6 bases. This CDR3 contains 15 residues. Germline V gene sequence: CDR1 SGHVS, CDR2 FNYEAQ. Full variable domain (missing parts from reference TRBV7-6 and TRBJ2-7): GAGVSQSPRYKVTKRGQDVALRCDPISGHVSLYWYRQALGQGPEFLTYFNYEAQQDKSGLPNDRFSAERPEGSISTLTIQRTEQRDSAMYRCASSYNVGANYEQYFGPGTRLTVT.

The chain carries TRBV10-2 and TRBJ2-7; 10 bases map to TRBD1. This CDR3 has 16 residues. Trimming took 2 bases from V and 0 from J; bases not matched to a gene: 4. Germline loops: CDR1 WSHSY, CDR2 SAAADI. The CDR3 DNA reads as TGCGCCAGCAGTGAGAGGGGGACAGGGGTCTCCTACGAGCAGTACTTC. The encoded protein is CASSERGTGVSYEQYF.

This clonotype was recorded at least ten times. V and J are TRBV7-9 and TRBJ1-2, with a possible D match to TRBD1 (5 bases). This CDR3 has 14 amino acids. Trimming removed 1 base from V and 3 bases from J, with 9 bases in between. Per the germline V gene, CDR1 is SEHNR and CDR2 is FQNEAQ (reference sequence). DNA for the CDR3: TGTGCCAGCAGCTTAGAGGTGGGGGACTATGGCTACACCTTC. It encodes CASSLEVGDYGYTF.